The 30 T cell receptor beta chains below were found in one sample sequenced in a study of follicular helper T cells after annual influenza vaccination. Profiled with immunoSEQ multiplex PCR; TCRdb holds only in-frame clones, not every one. The sample shows fewer than 15,000 clones, around 75% of them seen only once. Documented time point: 2015-2016 season, pre-vaccination. The sample was CXCR5- memory CD4+ T cells sorted from blood, taken on the day of influenza vaccination. Receptors were obtained from an adult who received the influenza vaccine.

The count of this clone is one. The gene calls are TRBV9 and TRBJ1-1; possible D gene TRBD1, 6 bases. CDR1 SGDLS and CDR2 YYNGEE come from the germline V gene. This CDR3 is 15 amino acids long. Trimming stripped 0 bases from V and 6 bases from J, with 15 bases between. The CDR3 coding sequence is TGTGCCAGCAGCGTAGCTTGGGACACCCGCCCTGAAGCTTTCTTT. This codes for CASSVAWDTRPEAFF.

This chain uses TRBV11-2 with TRBJ1-6; 11 nucleotides match TRBD1. Unmatched junction bases numbered 20, after V lost 5 bases and J lost 14 bases. This CDR3 region has 18 residues. Germline-derived CDR1 and CDR2 are SGHAT and FQNNGV. In DNA form, the CDR3 reads TGTGCCAGCAGCCTCTCATATGGACAGGGGGCGACCCGTTCGACCCTCCACTTT. This gives the protein CASSLSYGQGATRSTLHF.

This clone was observed a single time. The chain recombines TRBV28 with TRBJ1-1; no definite D call. Trimming left V 6 bases short and J 5 bases short, with 16 bases between. The germline gives CDR1 MDHEN, CDR2 SYDVKM. CDR3 length: 14 amino acids. The CDR3 is CASSFEHSVTEAFF. The CDR3 DNA reads TGTGCCAGCAGCTTCGAACACTCTGTGACTGAAGCTTTCTTT.

The chain combines TRBV7-6 with TRBJ2-5; 8 bases align to TRBD2. The V gene end was trimmed by 5 bases and the J gene end by 5 bases; junction bases not matched to a gene: 7. The germline V gene has CDR1 SGHVS and CDR2 FNYEAQ. This CDR3 region has 14 residues. CDR3 bases: TGTGCCAGCAGCGGACTAGCTGGACCGGAGACCCAGTACTTC. As protein: CASSGLAGPETQYF.

The rearrangement links TRBV4-1 to TRBJ2-7, with D tentatively TRBD1 or TRBD2 (6 bases each). The ends were cut back, 4 bases at V and 0 bases at J, with 19 bases in the middle. Germline-derived CDR1 and CDR2 are MGHRA and YSYEKL. This CDR3 region has 17 residues. The CDR3 nucleotides read TGCGCCAGCAGCCTCAACCGGTGGGGGGCCAGCTCCTACGAGCAGTACTTC. Translated, it gives CASSLNRWGASSYEQYF.

This rearrangement joins TRBV19 to TRBJ2-7, with D perhaps being TRBD1 or TRBD2 (6 bases each). The ends were cut back, 1 base at V and 3 bases at J, with 13 bases in the middle. Germline assignment: CDR1 LNHDA and CDR2 SQIVND (reference sequence). This CDR3 region has 15 residues. CDR3 sequence reads: CASSIAPGANYEQYF. CDR3 sequence (DNA): TGTGCCAGTAGTATAGCCCCGGGGGCAAACTACGAGCAGTACTTC.

This rearrangement joins TRBV9 to TRBJ2-3; 11 bases line up with TRBD2. Germline V CDR1 and CDR2: SGDLS, YYNGEE. CDR3 length equals 17 residues. J lost 4 bases, V lost 4 bases, and 11 bases had no gene match. The CDR3 DNA reads as TGTGCCAGCAGCCCCCGGCATAGCGGGGGGGCAGCAGATACGCAGTATTTT. It translates to CASSPRHSGGAADTQYF.

The chain has TRBV5-4 and TRBJ2-5; TRBD1 matches at 9 bases. From germline, CDR1 is SGHNT and CDR2 YYREEE (reference sequence). V was pared by 4 bases and J by 7 bases, with 14 bases of the junction left unmatched. The CDR3 totals 16 residues. This CDR3 reads CASSQKTQGARGTQYF. The DNA of the CDR3 is TGTGCCAGCAGCCAAAAGACACAGGGGGCGCGGGGGACCCAGTACTTC. The full variable domain, with the rest looked up from reference TRBV5-4 and TRBJ2-5, is ETGVTQSPTHLIKTRGQQVTLRCSSQSGHNTVSWYQQALGQGPQFIFQYYREEENGRGNFPPRFSGLQFPNYSSELNVNALELDDSALYLCASSQKTQGARGTQYFGPGTRLLVL.

The rearrangement uses TRBV4-2 and TRBJ2-1; 9 bases fit TRBD2. This CDR3 comprises 17 residues. V was clipped by 2 bases and J by 2 bases; unmatched bases: 7. CDR1 is LGHNA, CDR2 YNFKEQ, per germline. CDR3 sequence: CASSQYNSGGTYNEQFF. The DNA for the CDR3 is TGTGCCAGCAGCCAATACAATAGCGGGGGTACCTACAATGAGCAGTTCTTC.

V is TRBV30 and J is TRBJ2-1; D remains unclear. V was cut by 5 bases and J by 7 bases, with 9 bases left in between. Germline V gene sequence: CDR1 GTSNPN, CDR2 SVGIG (reference sequence). The CDR3 has 11 amino acids. The CDR3 is CAWPLRNEQFF. The CDR3 bases are TGTGCCTGGCCCCTCAGGAATGAGCAGTTCTTC. The complete variable domain, with remaining parts taken from reference TRBV30 and TRBJ2-1, reads SQTIHQWPATLVQPVGSPLSLECTVEGTSNPNLYWYRQAAGRGLQLLFYSVGIGQISSEVPQNLSASRPQDRQFILSSKKLLLSDSGFYLCAWPLRNEQFFGPGTRLTVL.

The chain couples TRBV2 to TRBJ1-1; D may be TRBD1 (6 bases). V shed 7 bases and J shed 2 bases, with 11 bases lying between them. Germline-derived CDR1 and CDR2 are SNHLY and FYNNEI. This CDR3 comprises 13 residues. The CDR3 coding sequence is TGTGCCAGCACTGCCAGGGGTAACACTGAAGCTTTCTTT. This gives the protein CASTARGNTEAFF.

The gene calls are TRBV7-9 and TRBJ2-1; 8 bases match TRBD2. CDR1 and CDR2 (germline): SEHNR, FQNEAQ (reference sequence). The CDR3 has 16 residues. Trimming at V came to 7 bases and at J to 1 base, leaving 9 bases not matched to a gene. CDR3 protein: CASNKPGGGSYNEQFF. The CDR3 DNA is TGTGCCAGCAACAAACCCGGCGGGGGGTCCTACAATGAGCAGTTCTTC.

This chain links TRBV19 with TRBJ1-2; D perhaps matches TRBD1 (5 bases). V lost 2 bases, J lost 7 bases, and 8 bases lay in between. The CDR3 is 12 residues long. Germline lookup yields CDR1 LNHDA and CDR2 SQIVND (reference sequence). CDR3 in amino acids: CASSIQGLGYTF. The CDR3 DNA reads TGTGCCAGTAGTATACAGGGACTTGGCTACACCTTC.

V gene TRBV5-4 combines with J gene TRBJ2-7; perhaps TRBD2 as D (6 bases). This CDR3 contains 14 residues. The germline V gene has CDR1 SGHNT and CDR2 YYREEE (reference sequence). V lost 3 bases and J 7 bases, leaving 17 bases between the germline ends. As DNA, the CDR3 is TGTGCCAGCAGCTACGGCGGGGACTCGTGGGAGCAGTACTTC. As protein: CASSYGGDSWEQYF.

V and J are TRBV9 and TRBJ2-1, with TRBD2 matching 7 bases. Germline V gene sequence: CDR1 SGDLS, CDR2 YYNGEE. The trim removed 1 base at V and 13 bases at J, leaving 5 bases unmatched. This CDR3 contains 12 residues. DNA for the CDR3: TGTGCCAGCAGCGTAAGGGCGGGGGAACAGTTCTTC. Protein sequence: CASSVRAGEQFF.

This clone has only a few counts. The chain is built from TRBV2 and TRBJ1-2; 7 bases map to TRBD1. Germline V gene sequence: CDR1 SNHLY, CDR2 FYNNEI. Trimming removed 6 bases from V and 5 bases from J; junction bases left unmatched: 3. The CDR3 spans 12 residues. The CDR3 coding sequence is TGTGCCAGCAGAGAACAGGGGTATGGCTACACCTTC. Its translation is CASREQGYGYTF.

V usage is TRBV19 and J usage is TRBJ2-4, with D possibly matching TRBD1 (6 bases). Germline V lookup: CDR1 LNHDA, CDR2 SQIVND (reference sequence). Trimming removed 2 bases from V and 5 bases from J, with 10 bases in between. This CDR3 contains 14 residues. The DNA of the CDR3 is TGTGCCAGTAGTATAACAGGGTATGAAAACATTCAGTACTTC. It translates to CASSITGYENIQYF.

The V and J genes are TRBV27 and TRBJ2-7, with D maybe TRBD2 (7 bases). Germline CDR1 is MNHEY and CDR2 is SMNVEV (reference sequence). The CDR3 is made up of 15 amino acids. Deletions cut 6 bases from V and 0 bases from J, with 15 bases between. The CDR3 nucleotides read TGTGCCAGCAGAGAGCGAGGGGGGGCCTCCTACGAGCAGTACTTC. Protein product: CASRERGGASYEQYF.

This sequence joins TRBV15 and TRBJ1-1, with D hard to call. The germline CDR1 and CDR2 sequences are LNHNV and YYDKDF (reference sequence). The CDR3 contains 16 residues. V gave up 1 base and J gave up 1 base, with 13 bases separating them. This CDR3 reads CATSRAVGVGNTEAFF. The CDR3 DNA reads as TGTGCCACCAGCAGAGCTGTCGGGGTTGGGAACACTGAAGCTTTCTTT.

The CDR3 DNA sequence: TGTGCCAGCAGCCCGGGGGGTCCGGACAGGGTGTTTAATGAGCAGTTCTTC. Amino acids: CASSPGGPDRVFNEQFF. The rearrangement links TRBV28 to TRBJ2-1; possible D gene TRBD1, 8 bases. The V end lost 6 bases, the J end lost 7 bases, and 25 bases lay between the germline ends. The germline V gene has CDR1 MDHEN and CDR2 SYDVKM. The length of the CDR3 is 17 residues.

About this clone itself: The limits of the CDR3 on the DNA are not certain, so only TCRdb's listed CDR3 is given. The chain combines TRBV5-1 with TRBJ1-1; the tabulated D call, TRBD1, remains unverified against the DNA. The CDR3 numbers 14 amino acids, ends counted. Per the germline V gene, CDR1 is SGHRS and CDR2 is YFSETQ. CDR3 loop: CASSLVVGQGNCQF.

The gene calls are TRBV7-9 and TRBJ1-5; D is perhaps TRBD1 (6 bases). From germline, CDR1 is SEHNR and CDR2 FQNEAQ (reference sequence). V lost 4 bases and J lost 6, with 13 bases in between. This CDR3 is built from 14 residues. CDR3 sequence reads: CASSSTGGLQPQHF. CDR3 nucleotides: TGTGCCAGCAGCTCCACTGGGGGGCTTCAGCCCCAGCATTTT.

This chain joins TRBV11-1 and TRBJ2-7, with D tentatively TRBD1 or TRBD2 (5 bases each). The CDR3 sequence is 18 residues long. V dropped 2 bases and J dropped 1 base, with 21 bases sitting between them. CDR1 SGHAT and CDR2 FQDESV come from the germline V gene (reference sequence). Here the CDR3 DNA reads TGTGCCAGCAGCTTAAGGGACCCGAGGGGCCCTGGGTCCTACGAGCAGTACTTC. Protein sequence: CASSLRDPRGPGSYEQYF.

The CDR3 region has the DNA TGTGCCAGCAGTCACAGGGGAAACACTGAAGCTTTCTTT. It is translated as CASSHRGNTEAFF. The chain joins TRBV6-5 to TRBJ1-1, with 7 bases that match TRBD1. This CDR3 region has 13 residues. V shed 5 bases and J 2 bases; nucleotides not matched to a gene: 2. Germline V lookup: CDR1 MNHEY, CDR2 SVGAGI.

The gene calls are TRBV27 and TRBJ2-3; 7 nucleotides align to TRBD2. CDR1 MNHEY and CDR2 SMNVEV come from the germline V gene (reference sequence). The CDR3 is made up of 15 amino acids. The ends lost 9 bases at V and 2 bases at J; junction bases unmatched: 11. The CDR3 loop is CARGGEFPHTDTQYF. The CDR3 DNA is TGTGCCAGGGGGGGGGAGTTCCCCCACACAGATACGCAGTATTTT.

The chain combines TRBV7-2 with TRBJ1-1; tentatively, D is TRBD1 (6 bases). This CDR3 contains 18 residues. CDR1 is SGHTA and CDR2 is FQGNSA in the germline V gene. V was trimmed by 0 bases and J by 0 bases, leaving 17 bases between them. The CDR3 is CASSLALGGRPMNTEAFF. The CDR3 DNA reads TGTGCCAGCAGCTTAGCTTTAGGGGGACGCCCCATGAACACTGAAGCTTTCTTT.

The V and J genes are TRBV5-1 and TRBJ1-1, with D possibly matching TRBD1 (6 bases). V was pared by 4 bases and J by 6 bases, with 19 bases between. The CDR3 spans 15 residues. Germline CDR1 is SGHRS and CDR2 is YFSETQ. The CDR3 is CASSDQGHSFPEAFF. DNA for the CDR3: TGCGCCAGCAGCGACCAGGGACATTCTTTCCCTGAAGCTTTCTTT.

The chain is built from TRBV5-4 and TRBJ2-6, with TRBD2 identical over 9 bases. The CDR3 has 17 residues. Germline V CDR1 and CDR2: SGHNT, YYREEE (reference sequence). Trimming took 3 bases from V and 2 from J; bases not matched to a gene: 6. CDR3 coding DNA: TGTGCCAGCAGCTCGGCTAGCGGGGAGACTGGGGCCAACGTCCTGACTTTC. Protein sequence: CASSSASGETGANVLTF.

The V and J genes are TRBV19 and TRBJ1-2; 7 bases are a match to TRBD1. After removal of 9 bases from V and 8 bases from J, the junction contained 12 bases not matched to a gene. CDR1 is LNHDA and CDR2 is SQIVND in the germline V gene (reference sequence). The length of the CDR3 is 13 residues. The CDR3 region has the DNA TGTGCCAGCCGGGACAGCGGACGGGACGGCTACACCTTC. The encoded protein is CASRDSGRDGYTF. The full variable domain, completed using reference TRBV19 and TRBJ1-2, is DGGITQSPKYLFRKEGQNVTLSCEQNLNHDAMYWYRQDPGQGLRLIYYSQIVNDFQKGDIAEGYSVSREKKESFPLTVTSAQKNPTAFYLCASRDSGRDGYTFGSGTRLTVV.

The gene calls are TRBV2 and TRBJ2-5, with a tentative D call TRBD2 (5 bases). Germline CDR1 reads SNHLY; CDR2 reads FYNNEI. V dropped 3 bases and J dropped 5 bases, with 7 bases sitting between them. The CDR3 is 12 amino acids. CDR3 DNA sequence: TGTGCCAGCAGTGAGAGGGCGGAGACCCAGTACTTC. Translation gives CASSERAETQYF. The full variable domain, in which reference TRBV2 and TRBJ2-5 provide the parts outside the CDR3, is EPEVTQTPSHQVTQMGQEVILRCVPISNHLYFYWYRQILGQKVEFLVSFYNNEISEKSEIFDDQFSVERPDGSNFTLKIRSTKLEDSAMYFCASSERAETQYFGPGTRLLVL.